This T cell receptor (beta chain) was captured by sequencing in a study of T cells in Graves' hyperthyroidism and ophthalmopathy. Study details: Peripheral blood specimens were obtained at initial diagnosis, prior to any treatment.

From RNA transcripts, TCR beta CDR3 regions were amplified. When the TCR CDR3 underwent first-round RT-PCR, the HTBI primer set was used. TCRdb passed the multiplex PCR reads through MiXCR, listing each CDR3 protein once. The sample shows about 410,000 distinct CDR3 sequences, over 12% of them seen only once. This clonotype was seen only a few times. CDR1 is MNHEY, CDR2 SMNVEV, per germline (reference sequence). This CDR3 region has 13 residues. V dropped 8 bases and J dropped 4 bases, with 14 bases sitting between them. Material: blood. The receptor's source is a man aged 18-30 years with Graves' ophthalmopathy. This chain connects TRBV27 to TRBJ1-1; D perhaps matches TRBD1 (5 bases). The CDR3, as DNA: TGTGCCAGCTCTCCCGGGACCCTCACTGAAGCTTTCTTT. Protein: CASSPGTLTEAFF.